These 7 T cell receptor beta chains share one sample of origin, sequenced in a study of T-cell memory formation after mild COVID-19. In TCRdb, the 5' RACE reads were re-called with MiXCR into one record per CDR3 protein. The sample yields about 620,000 distinct CDR3 sequences, approximately 19% seen once. The specimen was PBMCs or a T cell subset sorted from them (not recorded which). These receptors were obtained from an adult woman who had mild COVID-19 (a few samples of this study predate the infection). Cell type and time point are not known.

This clonotype was found a few times. V and J are TRBV25-1 and TRBJ1-5; TRBD1 is a possible D gene (6 bases). Trimming removed 3 bases from V and 5 bases from J, with 8 bases in between. Germline V gives CDR1 MGHDK, CDR2 SYGVNS. CDR3 length equals 13 residues. CDR3 residues: CASSETGYQPQHF. CDR3 DNA sequence: TGTGCCAGCAGTGAGACAGGCTATCAGCCCCAGCATTTT.

J is TRBJ2-1 and V is TRBV4-2; 10 bases are a match to TRBD2. V lost 1 base and J lost 5; bases outside the gene matches: 5. Germline-derived CDR1 and CDR2 are LGHNA and YNFKEQ. This CDR3 is built from 16 residues. The CDR3 here is CASSQASLAGDNEQFF. The CDR3 nucleotides are TGTGCCAGCAGCCAAGCCAGTCTAGCGGGGGACAATGAGCAGTTCTTC.

The rearrangement joins TRBV4-1 to TRBJ2-7, with a tentative D call TRBD2 (6 bases). Germline V gene data show CDR1 as MGHRA and CDR2 as YSYEKL. With 0 bases removed from V and 7 bases from J, the gap between germline ends came to 10 bases. The CDR3 has 13 residues. In nucleotides, the CDR3 is TGCGCCAGCAGCCAAGATTCCGCGGGAGAGCAGTACTTC. Translation gives CASSQDSAGEQYF.

About this clonotype itself: Mismatch with germline at one junction end may stem from a read error. The chain couples TRBV5-1 to TRBJ2-2; the D gene could be TRBD1 or TRBD2 (5 bases each). CDR1 is SGHRS and CDR2 is YFSETQ in the germline V gene. The CDR3 consists of 14 residues. The CDR3 DNA sequence: TGCACCAGCAGCGAGGGACCAAACACCGGGGAGCTGTTTTTT. It encodes CTSSEGPNTGELFF. The full variable domain, with the rest looked up from reference TRBV5-1 and TRBJ2-2, is KAGVTQTPRYLIKTRGQQVTLSCSPISGHRSVSWYQQTPGQGLQFLFEYFSETQRNKGNFPGRFSGRQFSNSRSEMNVSTLELGDSALYLCTSSEGPNTGELFFGEGSRLTVL.

The V gene is TRBV12-3 or TRBV12-4, the J gene TRBJ2-7; TRBD2 matches 14 bases. V lost 2 bases to trimming and J lost 5 bases; unmatched junction nucleotides: 8. This CDR3 is built from 17 residues. The CDR3 bases are TGTGCCAGCAGTTTACAACCACAGGGACTAGCGGGAGACGAGCAGTACTTC. It specifies CASSLQPQGLAGDEQYF.

This chain links TRBV20-1 with TRBJ2-7; D is undetermined. The CDR3 runs 12 residues. Between the trimmed V and J ends, which lost 3 bases and 6 bases, there was a span of 12 bases. Germline lookup yields CDR1 DFQATT and CDR2 SNEGSKA (reference sequence). CDR3 sequence (DNA): TGCAGTGCTAGGGTCCAGGTAGGCGAGCAGTACTTC. This sequence encodes CSARVQVGEQYF.

The chain has TRBV20-1 and TRBJ2-3; 7 bases fit TRBD2. CDR3 length: 12 residues. Germline CDR1 is DFQATT and CDR2 is SNEGSKA (reference sequence). The CDR3 protein is CLFGGSTDTQYF. The CDR3 DNA follows: TGCCTCTTCGGGGGGAGCACAGATACGCAGTATTTT.